The source of this T cell receptor beta chain is a study of tumor-infiltrating lymphocytes in primary liver carcinoma. As concerns this clonotype: The antigen is undetermined.

A constant-region primer served to make TCR beta cDNA from about 0.45 ug total RNA. Libraries of TCR beta came from three nested multiplex PCR rounds with slightly modified ARM-PCR. TCRdb independently ran MiXCR on the multiplex PCR reads; one entry per CDR3 protein. Of about 200,000 distinct CDR3 sequences in the sample, 65% were seen once. Alongside blood RNA obtained from unsorted whole blood, germline DNA was also extracted. HBV chronically infected the treatment-naive patients. Study conclusions and caveats: Whereas tumor region pairs overlapped more, tumor-adjacent and tumor-blood pairs overlapped less. Top-250-clone fractions were significantly higher in tumors than in blood (p = 0.039).

Sequencing was done on a sample of peripheral blood. The receptor was derived from an older woman with primary liver carcinoma and hepatitis B virus infection.

CDR3 region: CASTNTGTGTEAFF. In DNA form, the CDR3 reads TGTGCCAGCACCAACACGGGGACCGGCACTGAAGCTTTCTTT. The V call is TRBV6-6, the J call TRBJ1-1, with D possibly TRBD1 on 5 matching bases. CDR1 MNHNY and CDR2 SVGAGI come from the germline V gene (reference sequence). V gave up 7 bases and J gave up 4 bases, with 16 bases separating them. This CDR3 region has 14 residues.